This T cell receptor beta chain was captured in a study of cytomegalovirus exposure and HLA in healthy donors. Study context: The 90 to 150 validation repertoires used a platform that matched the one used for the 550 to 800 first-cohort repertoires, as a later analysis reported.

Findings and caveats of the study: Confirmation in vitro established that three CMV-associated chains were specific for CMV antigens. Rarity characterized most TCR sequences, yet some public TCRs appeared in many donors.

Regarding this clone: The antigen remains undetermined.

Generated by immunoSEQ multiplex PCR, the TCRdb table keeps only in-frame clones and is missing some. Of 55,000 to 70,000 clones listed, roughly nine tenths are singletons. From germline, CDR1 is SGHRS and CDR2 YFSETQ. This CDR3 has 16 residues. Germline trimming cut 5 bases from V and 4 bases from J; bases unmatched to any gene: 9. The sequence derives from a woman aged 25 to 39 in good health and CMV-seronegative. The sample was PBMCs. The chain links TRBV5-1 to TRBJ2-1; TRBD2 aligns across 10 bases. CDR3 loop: CASRERTSGLYNEQFF. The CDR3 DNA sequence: TGCGCCAGCAGGGAAAGGACTAGCGGCCTATACAATGAGCAGTTCTTC.